This T cell receptor (beta chain) is from a study of T cell responses to AZD1222 COVID-19 vaccine. Germline V CDR1 and CDR2: MNHEY, SVGAGI. CDR3 size: 16 residues. The J segment lost 4 bases and the V segment lost 1 base, leaving 7 bases of the junction unmatched. This clone appeared a single time. Assay used: immunoSEQ multiplex PCR; TCRdb lists only in-frame clones, some missing. Of about 68,000 clones in the sample, almost 90% were seen once. V and J are TRBV6-5 and TRBJ2-5; 9 nucleotides agree with TRBD1. The source of this sequence is an adult in good health. Sample: peripheral blood, taken on day 0 of AZD1222 vaccination. CDR3 amino acids: CASSYYVGTGLETQYF. The CDR3 nucleotides read TGTGCCAGCAGTTACTACGTGGGGACAGGGTTAGAGACCCAGTACTTC.